This T cell receptor (beta chain) was recovered during a study of shared clonotypes between healthy human individuals. Assay runs were performed at deep level. Profiling relied on immunoSEQ multiplex PCR, and the TCRdb table lists in-frame clones only, not all of them. The sample consists of 600,000 to 750,000 clones, roughly 70% of them appearing once. About this clone: Its target is unknown.

The study enrolled healthy HIV-negative adults without recent acute infections or vaccinations as donors. Overall study results and limits: Sequencing depth was expected to influence donor clonotype sharing. Naive CD4 clonotypes were shared across a handful of donors at 4% to 5%.

This clonotype was sampled from a woman younger than 45 in good health. Sequenced material: memory CD4+ T cells sorted from blood. Subset here: CD45RA-negative fraction.

CDR3 loop: CASSSGLGGGQYF. The CDR3 bases are TGTGCCAGCAGTTCAGGACTAGGGGGCGGGCAGTACTTC. The chain is built from TRBV28 and TRBJ2-7, with D tentatively TRBD1 or TRBD2 (7 bases each). The CDR3 runs to 13 residues. The germline CDR1 and CDR2 sequences are MDHEN and SYDVKM. V was trimmed by 4 bases and J by 9 bases, leaving 16 bases between them.